These T cell receptor beta chains were read from a single sample in a study of blood T cell repertoires in COVID-19. Measured with immunoSEQ multiplex PCR; TCRdb has only the in-frame clones, and not every one. Among approximately 250,000 clones listed, around nine tenths were seen once. Sequencing was done on a sample of peripheral blood. The receptors come from a man in his forties with active or convalescent COVID-19. CDR3s include the opening cysteine and the closing phenylalanine or tryptophan. The D gene is left open where the match is weak. Where a row states a size, it is once, few, many or the class of an expanded clone; other rows omit it.

>NA|TRBJ2-3|TRBD2|TRBV30
CAWSVASGSSDTQYF
TGTGCCTGGAGTGTGGCTAGCGGGAGTTCAGATACGCAGTATTTT
>NA|TRBJ1-3|TRBD1|TRBV28
CASSGWTGALGTIYF
TGTGCCAGCAGCGGATGGACAGGGGCTTTGGGCACCATATATTTT
>once|TRBJ2-3|TRBD2|TRBV5-1
CASSFQTSRRTDTQYF
TGCGCCAGCAGCTTCCAGACTAGCCGCCGCACAGATACGCAGTATTTT
>NA|TRBJ2-2|NA|TRBV11-2
CASSLDHRFTGELFF
TGTGCCAGCAGCTTAGATCACAGATTCACCGGGGAGCTGTTTTTT
>NA|TRBJ1-1|NA|TRBV6-5
CASSYRPGTEAFF
TGTGCCAGCAGTTATAGGCCGGGGACTGAAGCTTTCTTT
>NA|TRBJ2-2|NA|TRBV2
CASRYSGELFF
TGTGCCAGCAGGTATAGCGGGGAGCTGTTTTTT
>NA|TRBJ2-5|TRBD2|TRBV30
CAADTSGGGTQYF
TGTGCCGCGGACACTAGCGGTGGGGGGACCCAGTACTTC
>NA|TRBJ1-2|NA|TRBV7-3
CASSFQGSYGYTF
TGTGCCAGCAGCTTTCAGGGATCCTATGGCTACACCTTC
>once|TRBJ2-4|NA|TRBV7-9
CASSPGHTLAKNIQYF
TGTGCCAGCAGCCCCGGACATACCCTAGCCAAAAACATTCAGTACTTC
>once|TRBJ1-2|NA|TRBV6-4
CASSAKYTGFGGYTF
TGTGCCAGCAGCGCTAAGTACACAGGGTTCGGGGGCTACACCTTC
>NA|TRBJ2-5|TRBD2|TRBV11-2
CASSLELAGGVQETQYF
TGTGCCAGCAGCTTAGAACTAGCGGGTGGGGTACAAGAGACCCAGTACTTC
>NA|TRBJ1-6|NA|TRBV4-1
CASSQVRFPGGPLHF
TGCGCCAGCAGCCAAGTTCGTTTTCCGGGAGGTCCCCTCCACTTT
>NA|TRBJ1-5|NA|TRBV18
CASSPSSGGNQPQHF
TGTGCCAGCTCACCCTCGTCGGGAGGCAATCAGCCCCAGCATTTT
>NA|TRBJ2-5|TRBD2|TRBV7-2
CASSLSGTRGETQYF
TGTGCCAGCAGCTTGTCCGGGACTAGGGGGGAGACCCAGTACTTC
>few|TRBJ1-1|NA|TRBV19
CASSIPGRGAEAFF
TGTGCCAGTAGTATCCCCGGCCGGGGGGCTGAAGCTTTCTTT
>few|TRBJ2-3|NA|TRBV28
CASSLEGTDTQYF
TGTGCCAGCAGTTTGGAGGGGACAGATACGCAGTATTTT
>NA|TRBJ2-7|NA|TRBV12-3/TRBV12-4
CASSPLERTEQYF
TGTGCCAGCAGTCCCCTGGAGCGGACCGAGCAGTACTTC
>NA|TRBJ1-5|NA|TRBV24-1
CAISEGSGQPQHF
TGTGCCATCAGCGAGGGATCCGGTCAGCCCCAGCATTTT
>NA|TRBJ2-7|NA|TRBV11-3
CASSLSQTPYEQYF
TGTGCCAGCAGCTTATCGCAGACACCCTACGAGCAGTACTTC
>NA|TRBJ2-2|NA|TRBV6-5
CASQGINTGELFF
TGTGCCAGCCAGGGAATTAACACCGGGGAGCTGTTTTTT
>NA|TRBJ2-3|TRBD2|TRBV15
CATSREGSISWREGFADTQYF
TGTGCCACCAGCAGAGAGGGGAGTATCAGTTGGCGGGAGGGCTTTGCAGATACGCAGTATTTT
>NA|TRBJ1-6|NA|TRBV6-5
CASSYGGSNSPLHF
TGTGCCAGCAGTTATGGGGGGTCTAATTCACCCCTCCACTTT
>NA|TRBJ2-2|NA|TRBV11-3
CASSLVVTENTGELFF
TGTGCCAGCAGCTTAGTTGTTACAGAGAACACCGGGGAGCTGTTTTTT
>NA|TRBJ1-1|NA|TRBV7-3
CASSLKGGSNTEAFF
TGTGCCAGCAGCTTAAAAGGGGGTTCGAACACTGAAGCTTTCTTT
>once|TRBJ1-1|TRBD1|TRBV10-1
CASSEFWTGGETEAFF
TGCGCCAGCAGTGAGTTCTGGACAGGGGGAGAGACTGAAGCTTTCTTT
>NA|TRBJ2-7|TRBD1|TRBV2
CASSEESGTGKWQYF
TGTGCCAGCAGTGAAGAAAGTGGGACAGGGAAATGGCAGTACTTC
>NA|TRBJ2-2|TRBD2|TRBV4-2
CASSQDQEVKRESGTGELFF
TGTGCCAGCAGCCAAGACCAGGAGGTGAAGCGGGAGTCTGGAACCGGGGAGCTGTTTTTT
>NA|TRBJ2-2|TRBD1|TRBV2
CASRDRVSSNTGELFF
TGTGCCAGCAGGGACAGGGTCTCCTCGAACACCGGGGAGCTGTTTTTT
>once|TRBJ1-4|NA|TRBV27
CASSLDFGGVEKLFF
TGTGCCAGCAGTTTAGATTTTGGAGGAGTGGAAAAACTGTTTTTT
>NA|TRBJ2-2|TRBD2|TRBV4-2
CASSQVGSGRTDTGELFF
TGTGCCAGCAGCCAAGTGGGTAGCGGGAGGACCGACACCGGGGAGCTGTTTTTT
>once|TRBJ2-3|NA|TRBV5-1
CASSLRLRQITDTQYF
TGCGCCAGCAGCTTGAGACTACGACAAATAACAGATACGCAGTATTTT
>once|TRBJ2-1|NA|TRBV27
CASSLSLPGLISDHSYNEQFF
TGTGCCAGCAGTCTTAGCCTACCGGGACTCATTTCTGACCACTCCTACAATGAGCAGTTCTTC
>NA|TRBJ1-3|TRBD1|TRBV27
CASSLRQGAGNTIYF
TGTGCCAGCAGTTTGCGGCAGGGGGCTGGAAACACCATATATTTT
>NA|TRBJ1-1|NA|TRBV9
CASSELTGGNTEAFF
TGTGCCAGCAGCGAGCTGACCGGAGGGAACACTGAAGCTTTCTTT
>NA|TRBJ1-6|NA|TRBV7-3
CASSPTGSSYNSPLHF
TGTGCCAGCAGCCCAACAGGGAGTTCCTATAATTCACCCCTCCACTTT
>NA|TRBJ1-1|NA|TRBV12-3/TRBV12-4
CAILASTTEAFF
TGTGCCATCCTTGCGAGTACCACTGAAGCTTTCTTT
>few|TRBJ2-7|TRBD2|TRBV5-1
CASSYPREGPGEQYF
TGCGCCAGCAGCTATCCCCGGGAGGGGCCGGGAGAGCAGTACTTC
>NA|TRBJ2-7|TRBD1|TRBV3-1/TRBV3-2
CASSHAGQGGSYEQYF
TGTGCCAGCAGCCACGCCGGACAGGGTGGGTCCTACGAGCAGTACTTC
>NA|TRBJ2-7|NA|TRBV9
CASSGDYEQYF
TGTGCCAGCAGCGGAGACTACGAGCAGTACTTC
>NA|TRBJ1-1|NA|TRBV9
CASSGSGVPEAFF
TGTGCCAGCAGCGGATCCGGGGTCCCTGAAGCTTTCTTT
>NA|TRBJ1-1|TRBD1|TRBV19
CASRSQGQGLGTEAFF
TGTGCCAGCCGTAGCCAAGGACAGGGGTTGGGCACTGAAGCTTTCTTT
>NA|TRBJ2-7|NA|TRBV3-1/TRBV3-2
CASSQDGGLFF
TGTGCCAGCAGCCAAGATGGGGGACTCTTCTTC
>NA|TRBJ2-5|NA|TRBV19
CASRISGGQETQYF
TGTGCCAGCAGGATCAGCGGTGGCCAAGAGACCCAGTACTTC
>NA|TRBJ1-2|NA|TRBV6-5
CASRILYGYTF
TGTGCCAGCCGTATTCTGTATGGCTACACCTTC
>NA|TRBJ2-3|TRBD2|TRBV7-8
CASSLEAGGVGTDTQYF
TGTGCCAGCAGCTTAGAAGCGGGGGGGGTGGGCACAGATACGCAGTATTTT
>NA|TRBJ1-2|TRBD1|TRBV18
CASSLDRGPAGYTF
TGTGCCAGCTCACTGGACAGGGGCCCAGCTGGCTACACCTTC
>NA|TRBJ1-1|TRBD1|TRBV28
CASSLGGGLTEAFF
TGTGCCAGCAGTTTAGGAGGGGGCCTCACTGAAGCTTTCTTT
>NA|TRBJ2-1|NA|TRBV24-1
CATSDLSGEDNEQFF
TGTGCCACCAGTGATTTGAGTGGAGAGGACAATGAGCAGTTCTTC
>NA|TRBJ1-5|TRBD1|TRBV19
CASSTTGGAGQPQHF
TGTGCCAGTAGTACGACAGGGGGCGCGGGTCAGCCCCAGCATTTT
>NA|TRBJ1-6|TRBD1|TRBV11-3
CASRGHEPGTGGNSPLHF
TGTGCCAGCAGGGGTCACGAACCCGGGACAGGGGGTAATTCACCCCTCCACTTT
>NA|TRBJ1-2|NA|TRBV5-5
CASSLPGTAYGYTF
TGTGCCAGCAGCTTGCCGGGAACGGCCTATGGCTACACCTTC
>NA|TRBJ1-2|TRBD1|TRBV12-3/TRBV12-4
CASSTGTGGGYTF
TGTGCCAGCAGTACCGGGACAGGGGGCGGCTACACCTTC